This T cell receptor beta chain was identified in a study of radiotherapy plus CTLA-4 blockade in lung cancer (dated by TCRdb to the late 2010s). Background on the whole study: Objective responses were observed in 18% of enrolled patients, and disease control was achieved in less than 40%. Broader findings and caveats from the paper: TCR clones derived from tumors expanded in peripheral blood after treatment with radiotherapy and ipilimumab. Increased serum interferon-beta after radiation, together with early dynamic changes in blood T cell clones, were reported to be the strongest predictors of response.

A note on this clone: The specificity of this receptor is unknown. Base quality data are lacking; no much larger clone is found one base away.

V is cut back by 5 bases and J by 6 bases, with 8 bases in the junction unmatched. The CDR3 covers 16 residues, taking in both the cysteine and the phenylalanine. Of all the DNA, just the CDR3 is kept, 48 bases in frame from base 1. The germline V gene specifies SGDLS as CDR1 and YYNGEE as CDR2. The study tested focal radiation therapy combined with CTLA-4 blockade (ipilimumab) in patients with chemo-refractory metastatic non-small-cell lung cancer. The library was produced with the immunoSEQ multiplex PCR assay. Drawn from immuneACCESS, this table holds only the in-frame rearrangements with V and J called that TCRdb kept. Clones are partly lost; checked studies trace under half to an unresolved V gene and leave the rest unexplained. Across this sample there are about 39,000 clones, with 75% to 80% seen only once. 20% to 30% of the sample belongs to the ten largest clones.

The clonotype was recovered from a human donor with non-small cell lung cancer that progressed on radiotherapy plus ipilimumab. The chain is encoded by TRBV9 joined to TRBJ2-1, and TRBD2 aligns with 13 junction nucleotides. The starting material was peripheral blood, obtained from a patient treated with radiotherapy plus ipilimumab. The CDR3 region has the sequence CASSGQGLAGFNEQFF. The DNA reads TGTGCCAGCAGTGGGCAGGGACTAGCGGGGTTCAATGAGCAGTTCTTC. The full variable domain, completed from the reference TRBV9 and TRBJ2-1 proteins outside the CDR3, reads DSGVTQTPKHLITATGQRVTLRCSPRSGDLSVYWYQQSLDQGLQFLIQYYNGEERAKGNILERFSAQQFPDLHSELNLSSLELGDSALYFCASSGQGLAGFNEQFFGPGTRLTVL.